Listed below are T cell receptor beta chains from one sample, sequenced in a study of beta chain features in type 1 diabetes. The method was immunoSEQ multiplex PCR; TCRdb's version includes in-frame clones alone and lacks a portion of them. Altogether more than 350,000 clones are present, around 10% being singletons, with the ten largest covering about 0.042%. The sample taken for sequencing was naive CD4+ T cells from blood. These receptors were collected from a woman younger than 30 in good health. Each CDR3 is given with its conserved first and last residue. A D gene is named only where the DNA matches it firmly. Rows give clone size only sometimes, using once, few, many, or a class for an expanded clone.

j_call d_call v_call clone_size cdr3_nt cdr3_aa
TRBJ1-2 . TRBV9 few TGTGCCAGCAGCGTATTCTCTGAGGCTAACTATGGCTACACCTTC CASSVFSEANYGYTF
TRBJ2-3 . TRBV5-1 . TGCGCCAGCAGCTCTCGGGGGAATACGCAGTATTTT CASSSRGNTQYF
TRBJ2-2 . TRBV9 . TGTGCCAGCAGCGTAGACAGCTCCCCCGGGGAGCTGTTTTTT CASSVDSSPGELFF
TRBJ2-3 TRBD1 TRBV6-1 . TGTGCCAGCAGTGAGGCAGGGGGCTTTGGAACAGATACGCAGTATTTT CASSEAGGFGTDTQYF
TRBJ2-5 . TRBV27 few TGTGCCAGCAAGGTCGAGAAGGGAGGAGAGACCCAGTACTTC CASKVEKGGETQYF
TRBJ2-1 TRBD2 TRBV14 . TGTGCCAGCAGTAAACGGGAGGGCCGCGATGAGCAGTTCTTC CASSKREGRDEQFF
TRBJ2-3 . TRBV7-6 few TGTGCCAGCAGCAACGTAAATACGCAGTATTTT CASSNVNTQYF
TRBJ2-2 . TRBV9 . TGTGCCAGCAGCGTAATTCTCGGCGCCGGGGAGCTGTTTTTT CASSVILGAGELFF
TRBJ2-4 . TRBV7-2 few TGTGCCAGCAGCACACAGTCAGTCAATAACTACGGGATTCAGTACTTC CASSTQSVNNYGIQYF
TRBJ2-1 TRBD2 TRBV9 . TGTGCCAGCAGCGCGAGTCCCAAACTAGCGGGAGTCAATGAGCAGTTCTTC CASSASPKLAGVNEQFF
TRBJ2-3 TRBD1 TRBV5-1 . TGCGCCAGCAGCTCCACAGGGGCGGGTGATACGCAGTATTTT CASSSTGAGDTQYF
TRBJ1-4 TRBD1 TRBV9 . TGTGCCAGCAGCCCAGACAGGGGGCGAGATGAAAAACTGTTTTTT CASSPDRGRDEKLFF
TRBJ2-4 . TRBV4-1 . TGCGCCAGCAGCCAAGTCCTAGTAGGAGGTCCGAAAAACATTCAGTACTTC CASSQVLVGGPKNIQYF
TRBJ1-3 . TRBV30 . TGTGCCTGGACCGGGGGGGTCCTGAGCTCTGGAAACACCATATATTTT CAWTGGVLSSGNTIYF
TRBJ2-3 TRBD2 TRBV7-2 few TGTGCCAGCCTCCCAGCGGGGGGCTGGGCAGATACGCAGTATTTT CASLPAGGWADTQYF
TRBJ1-1 . TRBV7-7 . TGTGCCAGCAGCCAGAACCTGAACACTGAAGCTTTCTTT CASSQNLNTEAFF
TRBJ2-7 TRBD2 TRBV5-1 . TGCGCCAGCAGCTCCCGGACTAGCGGGAGGTCGTCCTACGAGCAGTACTTC CASSSRTSGRSSYEQYF
TRBJ1-4 . TRBV6-1 . TGTGCCAGCAGTGAGGACAGACTTAATGAAAAACTGTTTTTT CASSEDRLNEKLFF
TRBJ2-6 . TRBV2 . TGTGCCAGCTCCGGGGCTGGGGCCAACGTCCTGACTTTC CASSGAGANVLTF
TRBJ1-2 . TRBV15 few TGTGCCACCAGCAAGGGGAGTAAACCGGACTATGGCTACACCTTC CATSKGSKPDYGYTF
TRBJ1-2 TRBD1 TRBV28 few TGTGCCAGCAGGCAAGACAGGGCCTATGGCTACACCTTC CASRQDRAYGYTF
TRBJ2-3 . TRBV7-2 few TGTGCCAGCAGCTTAGAAGCCCACACAGATACGCAGTATTTT CASSLEAHTDTQYF
TRBJ2-1 TRBD2 TRBV9 few TGTGCCAGGGGGACTAGCCCCAACTCCTACAATGAGCAGTTCTTC CARGTSPNSYNEQFF
TRBJ1-1 . TRBV2 few TGTGCCAGCACCCCACGGGGGGGGCTACCCACTGAAGCTTTCTTT CASTPRGGLPTEAFF
TRBJ2-2 . TRBV5-1 . TGCGCCAGCAGTCCCGGACAGAACACCGGGGAGCTGTTTTTT CASSPGQNTGELFF
TRBJ1-2 . TRBV7-2 . TGTGCCAGCAGCTCCCCCCGGGGGCGTCCTGACTATGGCTACACCTTC CASSSPRGRPDYGYTF
TRBJ2-7 . TRBV28 . TGTGCCAGCATGTCTACCCCCTGGGAGCAGTACTTC CASMSTPWEQYF
TRBJ2-7 TRBD1 TRBV14 . TGTGCCAGCAGCCAAACCGGGACAGGGCGGTACGAGCAGTACTTC CASSQTGTGRYEQYF
TRBJ1-2 . TRBV27 few TGTGCCAGCAGTTTACGGGGACTGGAAGGCTACACCTTC CASSLRGLEGYTF
TRBJ2-3 . TRBV5-1 few TGCGCCAGCAGGGGAAGGGGACGAGATACGCAGTATTTT CASRGRGRDTQYF
TRBJ1-2 . TRBV10-3 few TGTGCCATACTGGGGACCGATACTGACGGCTACACCTTC CAILGTDTDGYTF
TRBJ1-5 TRBD1 TRBV4-1 . TGCGCCAGCAGCCGAGGGACAGACAATCAGCCCCAGCATTTT CASSRGTDNQPQHF
TRBJ2-7 . TRBV27 . TGTGCCAGCAGTTTCCTACATAACTACGAGCAGTACTTC CASSFLHNYEQYF
TRBJ2-7 . TRBV27 few TGTGCCAGCAGTTCTCCGGCTCTGCGCAGGGGCGAGCAGTACTTC CASSSPALRRGEQYF
TRBJ2-7 TRBD1 TRBV27 . TGTGCCGGTAGACAGGGGGACTACGAGCAGTACTTC CAGRQGDYEQYF
TRBJ2-1 TRBD2 TRBV7-2 few TGTGCCAGCAGCTTATGTCTTAGCGGGAGATGTGAGCAGTTCTTC CASSLCLSGRCEQFF
TRBJ2-3 TRBD2 TRBV4-3 . TGCGCCAGCAGCCAAGAAGGAGCAGGGAGGGCAGATACGCAGTATTTT CASSQEGAGRADTQYF
TRBJ2-3 . TRBV5-1 few TGCGCCAGCAGCGAACTCCCTCAGTTGGCGGGTGGTGATACGCAGTATTTT CASSELPQLAGGDTQYF
TRBJ2-5 . TRBV5-1 . TGCGCCAGCAGAGACAGCCCCCAAGAGACCCAGTACTTC CASRDSPQETQYF
TRBJ1-2 . TRBV28 few TGTGCCAGCACCTTTGGGGGGGCGGTCTATGGCTACACCTTC CASTFGGAVYGYTF
TRBJ1-3 TRBD1 TRBV7-9 few TGTGCCAGCAGCCCAAGGGGGCCTGGAAACACCATATATTTT CASSPRGPGNTIYF
TRBJ2-3 . TRBV7-2 . TGTGCCAGCAGCTTACTACCGGCAATGGGTACGCAGTATTTT CASSLLPAMGTQYF
TRBJ2-6 . TRBV4-2 few TGTGCCAGCAGCCTCGGGAGCTCTGGGGCCAACGTCCTGACTTTC CASSLGSSGANVLTF
TRBJ1-2 . TRBV9 . TGTGCCAGCAGCGTAGCTGTCGGCCCAAACTATGGCTACACCTTC CASSVAVGPNYGYTF
TRBJ2-3 . TRBV11-2 . TGTGCCAGCAGCTTACAGCGGAGCACAGATACGCAGTATTTT CASSLQRSTDTQYF
TRBJ2-3 . TRBV12-5 . TGTGCTAGTGGTCCGAAACAGGTCCGTACGCAGTATTTT CASGPKQVRTQYF
TRBJ2-3 . TRBV5-1 few TGCGCCAGCGGGGTCTCTGCGGTAGATACGCAGTATTTT CASGVSAVDTQYF
TRBJ2-5 . TRBV4-1 few TGCGCCAGCAGCCAAGAGGTCTTGGAGACCCAGTACTTC CASSQEVLETQYF
TRBJ2-7 TRBD2 TRBV5-4 . TGTGCCAGCAGCCCGGGACTAGCGGGAGGGTTCTACGAGCAGTACTTC CASSPGLAGGFYEQYF
TRBJ2-7 . TRBV5-1 . TGCGCCAGCAGCCCACCACTAGTGGGGATCGGAGGCGAGCAGTACTTC CASSPPLVGIGGEQYF